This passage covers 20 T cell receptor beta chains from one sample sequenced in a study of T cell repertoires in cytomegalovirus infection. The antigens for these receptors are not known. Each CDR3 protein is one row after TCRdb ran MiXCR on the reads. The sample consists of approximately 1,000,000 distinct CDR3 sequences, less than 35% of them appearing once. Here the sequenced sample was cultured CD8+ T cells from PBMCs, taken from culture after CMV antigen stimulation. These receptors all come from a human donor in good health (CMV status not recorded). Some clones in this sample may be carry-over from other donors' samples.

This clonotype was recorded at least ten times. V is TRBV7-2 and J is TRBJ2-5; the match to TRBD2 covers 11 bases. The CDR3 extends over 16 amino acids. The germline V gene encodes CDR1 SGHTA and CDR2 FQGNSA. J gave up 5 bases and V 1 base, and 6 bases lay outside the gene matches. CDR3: CASSLELAGVRETQYF. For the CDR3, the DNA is TGTGCCAGCAGCTTAGAACTAGCGGGGGTCCGGGAGACCCAGTACTTC. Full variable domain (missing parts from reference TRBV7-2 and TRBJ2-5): GAGVSQSPSNKVTEKGKDVELRCDPISGHTALYWYRQSLGQGLEFLIYFQGNSAPDKSGLPSDRFSAERTGGSVSTLTIQRTQQEDSAVYLCASSLELAGVRETQYFGPGTRLLVL.

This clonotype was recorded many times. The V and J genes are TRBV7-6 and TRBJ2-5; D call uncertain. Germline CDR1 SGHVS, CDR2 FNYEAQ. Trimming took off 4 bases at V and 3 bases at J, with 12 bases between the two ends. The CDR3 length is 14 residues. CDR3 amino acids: CASSSEDREETQYF. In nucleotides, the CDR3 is TGTGCCAGCAGCTCCGAGGACCGGGAAGAGACCCAGTACTTC. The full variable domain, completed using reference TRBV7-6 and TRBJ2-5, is GAGVSQSPRYKVTKRGQDVALRCDPISGHVSLYWYRQALGQGPEFLTYFNYEAQQDKSGLPNDRFSAERPEGSISTLTIQRTEQRDSAMYRCASSSEDREETQYFGPGTRLLVL.

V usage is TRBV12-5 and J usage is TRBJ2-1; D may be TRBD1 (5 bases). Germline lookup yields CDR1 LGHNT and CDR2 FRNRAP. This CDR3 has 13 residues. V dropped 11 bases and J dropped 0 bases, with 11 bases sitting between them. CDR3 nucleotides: TGTGCTGCCACAGGCGACTCCTACAATGAGCAGTTCTTC. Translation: CAATGDSYNEQFF.

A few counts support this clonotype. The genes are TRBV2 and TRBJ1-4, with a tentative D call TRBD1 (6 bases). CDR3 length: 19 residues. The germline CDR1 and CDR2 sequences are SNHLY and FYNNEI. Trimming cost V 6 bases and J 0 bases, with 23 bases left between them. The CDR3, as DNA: TGTGCCAGCAGGCCCTGGGAACAGGGCATTCCCACAACTAATGAAAAACTGTTTTTT. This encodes CASRPWEQGIPTTNEKLFF.

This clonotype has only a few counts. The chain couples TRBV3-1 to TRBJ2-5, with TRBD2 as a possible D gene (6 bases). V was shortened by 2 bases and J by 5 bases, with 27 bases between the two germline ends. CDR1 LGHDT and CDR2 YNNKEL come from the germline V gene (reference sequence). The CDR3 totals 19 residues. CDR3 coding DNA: TGTGCCAGCAGCCAATCTTATACACTTCCGGGAGCCTTCTGGGAGACCCAGTACTTC. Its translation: CASSQSYTLPGAFWETQYF.

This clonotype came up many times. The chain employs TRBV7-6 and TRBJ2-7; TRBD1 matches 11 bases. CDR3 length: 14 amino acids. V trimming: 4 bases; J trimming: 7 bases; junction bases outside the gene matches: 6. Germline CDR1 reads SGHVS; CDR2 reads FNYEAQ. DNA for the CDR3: TGTGCCAGCAGCTGGACAGGGGGCTTGGAAGAGCAGTACTTC. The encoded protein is CASSWTGGLEEQYF.

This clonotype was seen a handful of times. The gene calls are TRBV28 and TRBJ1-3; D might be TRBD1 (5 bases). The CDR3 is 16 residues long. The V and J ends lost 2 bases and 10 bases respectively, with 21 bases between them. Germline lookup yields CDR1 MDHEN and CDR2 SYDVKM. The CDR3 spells CASSLEQGGTVWTIYF. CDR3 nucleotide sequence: TGTGCCAGCAGTTTAGAGCAGGGTGGGACTGTGTGGACCATATATTTT.

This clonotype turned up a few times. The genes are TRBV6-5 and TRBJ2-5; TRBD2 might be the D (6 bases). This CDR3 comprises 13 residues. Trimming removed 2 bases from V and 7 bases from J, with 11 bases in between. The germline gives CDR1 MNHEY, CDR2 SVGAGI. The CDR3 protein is CASSYRRDGTQYF. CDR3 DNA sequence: TGTGCCAGCAGTTACAGGCGGGACGGGACCCAGTACTTC.

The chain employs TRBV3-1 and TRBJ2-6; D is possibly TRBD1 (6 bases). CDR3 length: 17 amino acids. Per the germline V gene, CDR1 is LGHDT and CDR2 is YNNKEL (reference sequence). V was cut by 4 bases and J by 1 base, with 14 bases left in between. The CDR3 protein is CASSPPGTQSGANVLTF. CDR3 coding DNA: TGTGCCAGCAGCCCCCCCGGGACACAGTCTGGGGCCAACGTCCTGACTTTC.

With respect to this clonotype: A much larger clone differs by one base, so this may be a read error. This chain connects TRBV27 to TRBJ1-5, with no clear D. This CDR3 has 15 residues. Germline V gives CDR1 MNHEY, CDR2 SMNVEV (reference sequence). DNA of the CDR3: TGTACCAGCAGTTTTGACGGGTTAGCAAATCAGCCCCAGCATTTT. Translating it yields CTSSFDGLANQPQHF.

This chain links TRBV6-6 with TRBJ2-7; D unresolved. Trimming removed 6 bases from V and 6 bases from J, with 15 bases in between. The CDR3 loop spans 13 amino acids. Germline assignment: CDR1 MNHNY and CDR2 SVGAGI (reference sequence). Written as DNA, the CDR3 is TGTGCCAGCAGCTTAGACTCATCCCTCGAGCAGTACTTC. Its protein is CASSLDSSLEQYF.

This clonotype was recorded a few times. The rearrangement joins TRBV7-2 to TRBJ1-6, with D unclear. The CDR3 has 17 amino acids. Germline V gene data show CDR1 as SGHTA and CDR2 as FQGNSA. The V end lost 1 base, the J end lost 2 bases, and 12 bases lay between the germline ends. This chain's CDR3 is CASSLGPTAAYNSPLHF. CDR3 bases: TGTGCCAGCAGCTTAGGGCCCACGGCGGCCTATAATTCACCCCTCCACTTT.

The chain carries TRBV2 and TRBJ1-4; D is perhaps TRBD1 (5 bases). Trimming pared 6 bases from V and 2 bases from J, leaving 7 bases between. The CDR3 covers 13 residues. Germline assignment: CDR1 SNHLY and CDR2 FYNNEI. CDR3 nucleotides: TGTGCCAGCAGGGGGCGTACTAATGAAAAACTGTTTTTT. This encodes CASRGRTNEKLFF.

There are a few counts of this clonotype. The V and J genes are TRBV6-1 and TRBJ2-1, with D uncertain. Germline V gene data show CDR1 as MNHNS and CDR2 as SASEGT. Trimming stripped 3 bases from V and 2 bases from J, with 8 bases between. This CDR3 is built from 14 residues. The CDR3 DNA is TGTGCCAGCAGTGATTACAAGGCCTACAATGAGCAGTTCTTC. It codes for CASSDYKAYNEQFF.

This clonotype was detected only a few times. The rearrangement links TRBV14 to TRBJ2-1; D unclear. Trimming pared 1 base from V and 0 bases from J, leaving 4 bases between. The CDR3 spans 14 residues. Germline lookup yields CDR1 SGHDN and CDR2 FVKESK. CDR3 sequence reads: CASSQVVSYNEQFF. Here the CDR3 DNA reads TGTGCCAGCAGCCAAGTAGTCTCCTACAATGAGCAGTTCTTC.

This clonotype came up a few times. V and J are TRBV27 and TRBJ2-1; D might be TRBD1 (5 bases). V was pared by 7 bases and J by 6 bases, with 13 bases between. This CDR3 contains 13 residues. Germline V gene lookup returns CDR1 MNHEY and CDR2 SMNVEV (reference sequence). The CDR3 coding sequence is TGTGCCAGCACCCAACTTAGGGGCAATGAGCAGTTCTTC. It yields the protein CASTQLRGNEQFF.

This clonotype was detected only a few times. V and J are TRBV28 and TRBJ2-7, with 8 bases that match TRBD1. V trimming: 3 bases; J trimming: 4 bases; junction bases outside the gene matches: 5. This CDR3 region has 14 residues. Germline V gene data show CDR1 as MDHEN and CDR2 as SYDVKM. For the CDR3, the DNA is TGTGCCAGCAGTTTGGATACAGGGGGGTACGAGCAGTACGTC. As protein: CASSLDTGGYEQYV.

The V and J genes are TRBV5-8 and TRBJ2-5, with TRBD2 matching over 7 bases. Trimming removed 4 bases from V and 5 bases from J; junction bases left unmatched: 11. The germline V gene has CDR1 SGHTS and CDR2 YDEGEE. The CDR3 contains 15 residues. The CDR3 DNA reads TGTGCCAGCAGCACCACCCGGACTAGAGGGGAGACCCAGTACTTC. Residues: CASSTTRTRGETQYF.

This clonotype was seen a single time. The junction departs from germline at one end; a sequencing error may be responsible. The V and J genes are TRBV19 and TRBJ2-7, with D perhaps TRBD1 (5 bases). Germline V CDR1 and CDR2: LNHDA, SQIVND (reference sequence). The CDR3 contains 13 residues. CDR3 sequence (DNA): TGTGCCAGTAGCATAGGGGCCGCGTTTGAGCAGTACTTC. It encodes CASSIGAAFEQYF. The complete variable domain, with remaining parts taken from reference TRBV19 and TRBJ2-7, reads DGGITQSPKYLFRKEGQNVTLSCEQNLNHDAMYWYRQDPGQGLRLIYYSQIVNDFQKGDIAEGYSVSREKKESFPLTVTSAQKNPTAFYLCASSIGAAFEQYFGPGTRLTVT.

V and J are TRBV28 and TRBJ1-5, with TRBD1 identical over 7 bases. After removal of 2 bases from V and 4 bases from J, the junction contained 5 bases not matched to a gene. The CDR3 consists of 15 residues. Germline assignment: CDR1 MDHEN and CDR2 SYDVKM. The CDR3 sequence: CASSLQGEVNQPQHF. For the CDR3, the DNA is TGTGCCAGCAGTTTACAGGGGGAGGTAAATCAGCCCCAGCATTTT.